The present T cell receptor beta chain was sequenced within a study of control samples from healthy donors and cancer patients. The germline gives CDR1 WNHNN, CDR2 SYGVQD (reference sequence). The germline V and J ends were trimmed by 4 bases and 2 bases, with 12 bases remaining between them. CDR3 size: 14 residues. TCRdb keeps only in-frame clones here, not all; method: immunoSEQ multiplex PCR. The table records over 75,000 clones, 90% to 95% of them present only once. Sequencing was carried out using blood. The origin of this receptor is a man aged 25 to 45 in good health. The chain uses TRBV10-1 and TRBJ2-7; D is uncertain. The CDR3 reads CASSGSTQPYEQYF. CDR3 nucleotide sequence: TGCGCCAGCAGTGGCTCGACTCAGCCCTACGAGCAGTACTTC.